The 3 T cell receptor beta chains presented below share a single source sample, sequenced in a study of cytomegalovirus exposure and HLA in healthy donors. PCR involved 60 Vbeta and 13 Jbeta primers. Using immunoSEQ multiplex PCR, the repertoire was profiled, and TCRdb retains in-frame clones only, with some absent. This repertoire shows under 200,000 clones, 79% found once; its top ten account for approximately 2.4%. The sequencing sample was made of PBMCs. These receptors all come from a woman between 50 and 59 years old in good health and CMV-seronegative.

The CDR3 protein is CASSYGGSPGRDEQYF. The CDR3 region has the DNA TGTGCCAGCAGTTACGGGGGCTCCCCGGGCAGGGACGAGCAGTACTTC. V and J are TRBV6-6 and TRBJ2-7, with TRBD1 as a possible D gene (6 bases). The CDR3 spans 16 residues. Germline CDR1 is MNHNY and CDR2 is SVGAGI (reference sequence). Trimming stripped 2 bases from V and 5 bases from J, with 19 bases between.

This clone was counted between two and nine times. V gene TRBV6-1 combines with J gene TRBJ1-1; the match to TRBD1 covers 7 bases. V trimming: 6 bases; J trimming: 2 bases; junction bases outside the gene matches: 3. Germline CDR1 reads MNHNS; CDR2 reads SASEGT. CDR3 length equals 13 residues. The CDR3 spells CASRGDSNTEAFF. The CDR3 region has the DNA TGTGCCAGCAGGGGGGACAGCAACACTGAAGCTTTCTTT.

The chain carries TRBV28 and TRBJ1-5; 8 nucleotides line up with TRBD1. The CDR3 length is 15 residues. In germline, CDR1 is MDHEN, CDR2 SYDVKM. After removal of 5 bases from V and 7 bases from J, the junction contained 10 bases not matched to a gene. CDR3 DNA sequence: TGTGCCAGCAGTGAACCGGGACAGGCAGGGCAGCCCCAGCATTTT. Translation: CASSEPGQAGQPQHF.